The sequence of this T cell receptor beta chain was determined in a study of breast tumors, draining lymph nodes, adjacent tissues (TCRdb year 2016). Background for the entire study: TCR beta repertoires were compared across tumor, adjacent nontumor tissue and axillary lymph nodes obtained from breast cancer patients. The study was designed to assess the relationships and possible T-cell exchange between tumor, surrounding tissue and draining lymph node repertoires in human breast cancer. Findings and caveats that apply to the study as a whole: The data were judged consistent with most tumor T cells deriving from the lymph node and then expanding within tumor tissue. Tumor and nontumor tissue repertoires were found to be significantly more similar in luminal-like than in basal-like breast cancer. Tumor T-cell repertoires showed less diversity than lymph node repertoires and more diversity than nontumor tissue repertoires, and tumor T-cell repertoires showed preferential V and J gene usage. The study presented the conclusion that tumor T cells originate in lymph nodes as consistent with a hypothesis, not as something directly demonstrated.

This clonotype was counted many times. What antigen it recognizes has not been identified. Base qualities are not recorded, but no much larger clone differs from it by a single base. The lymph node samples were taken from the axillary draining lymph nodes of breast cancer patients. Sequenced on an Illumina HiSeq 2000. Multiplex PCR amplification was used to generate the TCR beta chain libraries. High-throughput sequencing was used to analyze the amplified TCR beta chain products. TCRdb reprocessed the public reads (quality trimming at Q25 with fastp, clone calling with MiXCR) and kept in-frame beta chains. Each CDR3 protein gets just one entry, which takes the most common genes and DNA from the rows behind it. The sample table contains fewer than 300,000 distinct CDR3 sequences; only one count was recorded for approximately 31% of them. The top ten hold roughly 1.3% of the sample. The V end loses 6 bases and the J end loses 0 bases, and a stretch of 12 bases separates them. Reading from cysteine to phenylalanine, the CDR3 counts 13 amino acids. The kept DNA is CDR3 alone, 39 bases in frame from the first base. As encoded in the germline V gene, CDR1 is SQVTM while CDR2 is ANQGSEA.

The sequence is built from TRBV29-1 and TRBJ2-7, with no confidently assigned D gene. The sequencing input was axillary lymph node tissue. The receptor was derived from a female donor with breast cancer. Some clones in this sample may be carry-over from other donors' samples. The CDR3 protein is CSVRGVSSYEQYF. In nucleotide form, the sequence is TGCAGCGTCCGTGGGGTTTCCTCCTACGAGCAGTACTTC.